This T cell receptor beta chain appears in the sequencing data of a study of T cells in tuberculosis. Study at large: CD1B tetramers identified T cells specific for mycobacterial lipid GMM. A South African cohort included IGRA-negative adolescents, latently infected IGRA-positive adolescents and adults with active tuberculosis.

The CDR3 covers 11 residues. The germline V gene has CDR1 MNHNY and CDR2 SVGAGI (reference sequence). V gave up 11 bases and J gave up 1 base, with 8 bases separating them. A remark on this clone: The antigen is unknown.

Using immunoSEQ multiplex PCR, the repertoire was profiled, and TCRdb retains in-frame clones only, with some absent. The sample consists of roughly 41,000 clones, approximately 94% of them appearing once. Notes on the study in general: Cases with active tuberculosis were adults, while controls were adolescents. Active tuberculosis alpha repertoires lay closer to GMM-specific TCRs than controls'.

V gene TRBV6-6 combines with J gene TRBJ2-5, with TRBD2 as a possible D gene (6 bases). Input material: PBMCs. The source of this sequence is a donor between 10 and 35 years old with latent tuberculosis or without tuberculosis infection. Some clones in this sample may be carry-over from other donors' samples. In DNA form, the CDR3 reads TGTGCCGTGCGGGGCCAAGAGACCCAGTACTTC. Translation: CAVRGQETQYF.